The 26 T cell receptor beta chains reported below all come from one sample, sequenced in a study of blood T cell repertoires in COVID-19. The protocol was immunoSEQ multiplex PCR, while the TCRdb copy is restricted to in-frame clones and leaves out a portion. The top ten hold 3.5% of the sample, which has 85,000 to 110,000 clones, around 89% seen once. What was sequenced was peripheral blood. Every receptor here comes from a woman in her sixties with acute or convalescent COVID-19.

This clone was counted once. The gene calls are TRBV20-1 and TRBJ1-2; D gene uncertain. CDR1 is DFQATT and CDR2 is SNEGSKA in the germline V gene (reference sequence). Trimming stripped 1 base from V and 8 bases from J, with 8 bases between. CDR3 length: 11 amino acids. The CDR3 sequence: CSARAIEGYTF. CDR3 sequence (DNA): TGCAGTGCTAGAGCTATAGAGGGCTACACCTTC.

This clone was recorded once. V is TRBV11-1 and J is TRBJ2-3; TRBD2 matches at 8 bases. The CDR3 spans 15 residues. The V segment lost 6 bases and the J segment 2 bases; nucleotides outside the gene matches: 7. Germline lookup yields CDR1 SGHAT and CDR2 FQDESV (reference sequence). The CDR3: CASSKAGAVTDTQYF. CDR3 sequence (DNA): TGTGCCAGCAGTAAAGCGGGAGCGGTCACAGATACGCAGTATTTT.

This CDR3 reads CASSPRQDTEAFF. The CDR3 bases are TGCGCCAGCAGCCCAAGACAGGACACTGAAGCTTTCTTT. The chain uses TRBV5-1 and TRBJ1-1, with a weak D call TRBD1 (6 bases). V lost 4 bases to trimming and J lost 3 bases, with 10 bases between them. This CDR3 contains 13 residues. From germline, CDR1 is SGHRS and CDR2 YFSETQ.

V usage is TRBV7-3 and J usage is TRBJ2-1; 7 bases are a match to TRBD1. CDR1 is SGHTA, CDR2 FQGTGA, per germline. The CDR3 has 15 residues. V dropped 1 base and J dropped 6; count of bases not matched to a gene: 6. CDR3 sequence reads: CASSLRGQPINEQFF. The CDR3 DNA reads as TGTGCCAGCAGCTTAAGGGGACAGCCCATCAATGAGCAGTTCTTC.

CDR3: CASSLVQGPRPPGPQHF. For the CDR3, the DNA is TGTGCCAGCAGCTTAGTTCAGGGCCCTCGCCCTCCCGGGCCCCAGCATTTT. This chain uses TRBV7-2 with TRBJ1-5; TRBD1 might be the D (5 bases). V was clipped by 1 base and J by 9 bases, with 22 bases between them. This CDR3 is built from 17 residues. Germline V lookup: CDR1 SGHTA, CDR2 FQGNSA. Complete variable domain (other parts from reference TRBV7-2 and TRBJ1-5): GAGVSQSPSNKVTEKGKDVELRCDPISGHTALYWYRQSLGQGLEFLIYFQGNSAPDKSGLPSDRFSAERTGGSVSTLTIQRTQQEDSAVYLCASSLVQGPRPPGPQHFGDGTRLSIL.

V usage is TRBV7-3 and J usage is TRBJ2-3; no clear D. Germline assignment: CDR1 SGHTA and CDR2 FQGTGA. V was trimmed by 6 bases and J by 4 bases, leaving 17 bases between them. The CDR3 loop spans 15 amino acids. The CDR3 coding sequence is TGTGCCAGCAGTCCCCGCCTAGGTGTCGCAGATACGCAGTATTTT. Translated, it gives CASSPRLGVADTQYF.

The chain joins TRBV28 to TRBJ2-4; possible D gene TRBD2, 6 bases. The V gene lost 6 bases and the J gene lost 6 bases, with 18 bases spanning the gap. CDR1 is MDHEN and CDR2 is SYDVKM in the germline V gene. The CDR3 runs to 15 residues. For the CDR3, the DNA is TGTGCCAGCAGGGACACCCCTGGGGGAGGAAACATTCAGTACTTC. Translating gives CASRDTPGGGNIQYF.

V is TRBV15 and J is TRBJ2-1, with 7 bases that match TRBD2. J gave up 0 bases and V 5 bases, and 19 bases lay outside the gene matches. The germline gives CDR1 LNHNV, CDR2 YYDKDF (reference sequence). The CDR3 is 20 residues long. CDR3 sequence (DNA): TGTGCCACCAGCGTTTTTGTCCAGAAAGGGCGGGGGATCTCCTACAATGAGCAGTTCTTC. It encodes CATSVFVQKGRGISYNEQFF.

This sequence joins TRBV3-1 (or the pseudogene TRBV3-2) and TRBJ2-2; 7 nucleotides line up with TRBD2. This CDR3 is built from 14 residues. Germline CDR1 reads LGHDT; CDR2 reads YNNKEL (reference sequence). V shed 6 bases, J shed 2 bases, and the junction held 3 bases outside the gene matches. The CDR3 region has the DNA TGTGCCAGCAGTCTAGCGGTTAACACCGGGGAGCTGTTTTTT. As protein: CASSLAVNTGELFF.

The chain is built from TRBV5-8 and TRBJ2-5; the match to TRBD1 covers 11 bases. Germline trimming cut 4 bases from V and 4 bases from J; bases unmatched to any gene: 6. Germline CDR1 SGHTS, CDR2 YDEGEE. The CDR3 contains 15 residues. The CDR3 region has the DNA TGTGCCAGCAGCGTGGGACAGGGGGTGTTAGAGACCCAGTACTTC. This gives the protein CASSVGQGVLETQYF.

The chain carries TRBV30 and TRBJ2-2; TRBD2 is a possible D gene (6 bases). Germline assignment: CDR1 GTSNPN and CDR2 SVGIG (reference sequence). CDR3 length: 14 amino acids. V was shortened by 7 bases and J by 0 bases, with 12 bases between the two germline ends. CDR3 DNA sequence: TGTGCCTCGAATAGCGGTCCGAACACCGGGGAGCTGTTTTTT. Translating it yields CASNSGPNTGELFF.

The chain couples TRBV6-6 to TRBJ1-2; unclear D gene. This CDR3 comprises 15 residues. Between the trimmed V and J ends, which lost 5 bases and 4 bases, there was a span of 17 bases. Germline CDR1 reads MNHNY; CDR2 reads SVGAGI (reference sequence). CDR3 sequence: CASSTTPQVFYGYTF. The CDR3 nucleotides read TGTGCCAGCAGTACCACACCCCAGGTTTTCTATGGCTACACCTTC.

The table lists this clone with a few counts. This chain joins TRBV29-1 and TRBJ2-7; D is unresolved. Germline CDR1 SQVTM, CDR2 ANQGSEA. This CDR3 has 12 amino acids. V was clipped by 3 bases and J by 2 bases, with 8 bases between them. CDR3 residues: CSVERGTYEQYF. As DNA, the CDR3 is TGCAGCGTTGAGCGCGGTACCTACGAGCAGTACTTC.

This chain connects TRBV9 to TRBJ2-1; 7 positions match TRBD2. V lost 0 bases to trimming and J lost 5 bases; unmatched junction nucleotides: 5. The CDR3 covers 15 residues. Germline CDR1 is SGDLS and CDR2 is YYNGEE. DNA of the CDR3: TGTGCCAGCAGCGTAGGTAGGCGGGAGCACAATGAGCAGTTCTTC. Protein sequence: CASSVGRREHNEQFF.

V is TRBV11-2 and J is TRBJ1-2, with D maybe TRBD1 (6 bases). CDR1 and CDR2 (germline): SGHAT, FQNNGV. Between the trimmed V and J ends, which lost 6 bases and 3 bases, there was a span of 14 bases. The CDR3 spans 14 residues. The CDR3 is CASRPGGSHYGYTF. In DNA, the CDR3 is TGTGCCAGCAGGCCTGGGGGCTCTCACTATGGCTACACCTTC. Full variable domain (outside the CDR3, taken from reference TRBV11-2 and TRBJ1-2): EAGVAQSPRYKIIEKRQSVAFWCNPISGHATLYWYQQILGQGPKLLIQFQNNGVVDDSQLPKDRFSAERLKGVDSTLKIQPAKLEDSAVYLCASRPGGSHYGYTFGSGTRLTVV.

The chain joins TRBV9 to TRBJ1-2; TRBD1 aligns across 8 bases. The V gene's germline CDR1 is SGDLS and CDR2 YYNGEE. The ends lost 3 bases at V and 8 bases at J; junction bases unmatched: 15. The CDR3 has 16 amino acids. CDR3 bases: TGTGCCAGCAGCGGGGGGCGAAACGAGGACAGGGACGGCTACACCTTC. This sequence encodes CASSGGRNEDRDGYTF.

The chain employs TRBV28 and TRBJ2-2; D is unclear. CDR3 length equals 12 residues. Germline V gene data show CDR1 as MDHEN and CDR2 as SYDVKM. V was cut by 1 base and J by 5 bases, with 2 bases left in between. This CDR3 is CASSLSTGELFF. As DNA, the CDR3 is TGTGCCAGCAGTTTATCGACCGGGGAGCTGTTTTTT.

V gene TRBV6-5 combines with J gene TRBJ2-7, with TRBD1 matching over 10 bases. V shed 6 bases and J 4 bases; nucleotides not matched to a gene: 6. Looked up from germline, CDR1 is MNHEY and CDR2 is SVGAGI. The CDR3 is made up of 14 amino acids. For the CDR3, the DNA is TGTGCCAGCAGCTGGACAGGGGGGACTTACGAGCAGTACGTC. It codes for CASSWTGGTYEQYV.

The CDR3 nucleotides read TGTGCCAGCAGAACAACCGGGGGGGAGCGGCCCCAGCATTTT. It specifies CASRTTGGERPQHF. The chain recombines TRBV6-6 with TRBJ1-5, with D perhaps TRBD1 (5 bases). CDR1 MNHNY and CDR2 SVGAGI come from the germline V gene (reference sequence). Deletions cut 6 bases from V and 9 bases from J, with 18 bases between. The CDR3 loop spans 14 amino acids.

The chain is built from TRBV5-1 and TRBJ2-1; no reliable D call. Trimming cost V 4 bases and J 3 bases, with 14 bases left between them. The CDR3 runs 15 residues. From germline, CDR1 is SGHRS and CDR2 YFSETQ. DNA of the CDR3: TGCGCCAGCAGCGGCGACTCCCCGGGCTACAATGAGCAGTTCTTC. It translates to CASSGDSPGYNEQFF.

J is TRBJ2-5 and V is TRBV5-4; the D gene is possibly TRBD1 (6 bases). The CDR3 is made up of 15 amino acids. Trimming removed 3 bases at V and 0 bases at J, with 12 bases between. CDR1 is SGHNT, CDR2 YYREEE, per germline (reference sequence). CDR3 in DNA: TGTGCCAGCAGCTCCGGGACACCTAACCAAGAGACCCAGTACTTC. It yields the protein CASSSGTPNQETQYF.

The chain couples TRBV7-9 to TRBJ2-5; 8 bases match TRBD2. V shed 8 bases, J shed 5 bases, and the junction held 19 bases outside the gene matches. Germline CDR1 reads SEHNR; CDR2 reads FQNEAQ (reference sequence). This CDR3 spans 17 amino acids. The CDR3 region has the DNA TGTGCCAGCGACGATGACGGCAGTAGCGGGAAGATTGAGACCCAGTACTTC. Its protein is CASDDDGSSGKIETQYF.

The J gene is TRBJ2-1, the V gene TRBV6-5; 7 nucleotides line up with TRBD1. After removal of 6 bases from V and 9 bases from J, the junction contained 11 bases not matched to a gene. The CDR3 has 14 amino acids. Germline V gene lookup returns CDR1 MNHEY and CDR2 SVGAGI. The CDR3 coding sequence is TGTGCCAGCAGCGACAGGGTGAGGAGTGGTGAGCAGTTCTTC. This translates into CASSDRVRSGEQFF.

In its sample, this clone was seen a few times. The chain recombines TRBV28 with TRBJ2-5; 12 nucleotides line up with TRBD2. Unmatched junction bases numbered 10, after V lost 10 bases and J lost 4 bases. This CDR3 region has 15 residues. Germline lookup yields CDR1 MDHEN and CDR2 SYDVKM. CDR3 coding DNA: TGTGCCACCAAGCCTGGACTAGCGGGACTAGAGACCCAGTACTTC. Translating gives CATKPGLAGLETQYF.

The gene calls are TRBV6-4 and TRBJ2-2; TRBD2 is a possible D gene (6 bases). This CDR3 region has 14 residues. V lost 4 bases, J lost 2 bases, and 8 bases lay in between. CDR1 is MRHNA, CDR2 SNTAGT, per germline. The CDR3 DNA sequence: TGTGCCAGCAGTGTAGCGGAAAACACCGGGGAGCTGTTTTTT. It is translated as CASSVAENTGELFF.

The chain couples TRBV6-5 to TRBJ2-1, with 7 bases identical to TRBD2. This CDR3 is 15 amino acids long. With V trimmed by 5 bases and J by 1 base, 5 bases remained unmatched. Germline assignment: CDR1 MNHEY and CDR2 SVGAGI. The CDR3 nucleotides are TGTGCCAGCAGTCTCGCGGGAGCATCCTACAATGAGCAGTTCTTC. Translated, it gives CASSLAGASYNEQFF.